This T cell receptor (beta chain) originates from a study of radiation and T cells in renal cell carcinoma. Study observations and caveats: Irradiated tumors held more dominant CDR3 motifs than control tumors. In nephrectomy-only tumors, top 100 clonotypes averaged approximately 40%, versus 54% irradiated.

This clone was seen once. The antigen is unknown. Produced via immunoSEQ multiplex PCR; TCRdb's table is partial and in-frame only. Found here are about 25,000 clones, 58% of them singletons; the top ten hold approximately 23%. CDR3 length: 14 amino acids. Trimming cost V 8 bases and J 3 bases; bases outside gene matches: 8. The germline CDR1 and CDR2 sequences are SGHVS and FQNEAQ. Treatment noted: treatment-naive control, cytoreductive nephrectomy. J is TRBJ2-5 and V is TRBV7-8; TRBD2 matches at 8 bases. This clonotype originated in a man in his forties with renal cell carcinoma. The sample consisted of tumor tissue, taken from a patient whose treatment was nephrectomy without radiotherapy. The CDR3 is CASLMPGGKETQYF. The CDR3 DNA reads TGTGCCAGCTTAATGCCGGGGGGGAAAGAGACCCAGTACTTC.